This T cell receptor (beta chain) was sequenced during a study of blood T cell repertoires in COVID-19. In the study overall: From the United States, Italy and Spain came samples of acute and convalescent COVID-19.

Trimming stripped 0 bases from V and 3 bases from J, with 11 bases between. The CDR3 spans 15 residues. The table came from immunoSEQ multiplex PCR; TCRdb's copy has only in-frame clones and leaves some out. The sample lists about 270,000 clones, roughly 90% seen once, with around 2.8% in the top ten. V usage is TRBV23-1 and J usage is TRBJ1-2; D is unclear. TRBV23-1 is recorded as an ORF, its role being uncertain. The sample taken for sequencing was PBMCs or T cells enriched from blood (not recorded which). The TCR comes from a man aged 40-55 years who had been exposed to COVID-19. The CDR3 reads CASSQSSTGDYGYTF. The DNA for the CDR3 is TGCGCCAGCAGTCAATCCTCGACTGGAGACTATGGCTACACCTTC.